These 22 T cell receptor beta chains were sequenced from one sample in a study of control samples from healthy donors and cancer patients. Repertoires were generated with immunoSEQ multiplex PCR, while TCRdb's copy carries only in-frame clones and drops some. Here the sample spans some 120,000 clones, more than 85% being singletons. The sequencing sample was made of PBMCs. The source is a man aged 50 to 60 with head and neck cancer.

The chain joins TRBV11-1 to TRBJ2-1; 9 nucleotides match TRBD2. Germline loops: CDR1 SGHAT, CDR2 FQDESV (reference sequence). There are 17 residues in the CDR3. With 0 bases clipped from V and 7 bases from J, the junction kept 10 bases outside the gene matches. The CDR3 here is CASSLAARGGRRNEQFF. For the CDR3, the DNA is TGTGCCAGCAGCTTAGCGGCGCGGGGGGGACGGAGAAATGAGCAGTTCTTC.

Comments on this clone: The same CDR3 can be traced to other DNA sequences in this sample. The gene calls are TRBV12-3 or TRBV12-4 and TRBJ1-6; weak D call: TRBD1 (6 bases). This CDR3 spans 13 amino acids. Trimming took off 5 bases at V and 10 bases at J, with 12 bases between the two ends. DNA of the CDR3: TGTGCCAGCAGTCTAACAGGGAACTCACCCCTCCACTTT. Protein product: CASSLTGNSPLHF.

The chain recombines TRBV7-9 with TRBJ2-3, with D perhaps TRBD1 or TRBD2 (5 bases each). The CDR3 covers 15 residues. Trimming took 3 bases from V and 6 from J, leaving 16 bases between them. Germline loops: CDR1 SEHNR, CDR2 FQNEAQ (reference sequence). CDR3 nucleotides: TGTGCCAGCAGCTTCTCCGGGACCAGGGACGATACGCAGTATTTT. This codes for CASSFSGTRDDTQYF.

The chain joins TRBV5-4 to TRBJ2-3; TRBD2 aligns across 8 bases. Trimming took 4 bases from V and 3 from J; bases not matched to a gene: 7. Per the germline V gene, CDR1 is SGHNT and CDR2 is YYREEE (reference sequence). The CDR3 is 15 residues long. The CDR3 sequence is CASSPRAGETDTQYF. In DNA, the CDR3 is TGTGCCAGCAGCCCCCGAGCGGGGGAGACAGATACGCAGTATTTT.

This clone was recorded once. The CDR3 loop is CAWSAGTSPDTQYF. CDR3 DNA sequence: TGTGCCTGGAGTGCCGGGACTAGCCCAGATACGCAGTATTTT. V and J are TRBV30 and TRBJ2-3; 9 bases align to TRBD2. V dropped 1 base and J dropped 4; count of bases not matched to a gene: 3. The CDR3 is 14 amino acids. From germline, CDR1 is GTSNPN and CDR2 SVGIG (reference sequence). The variable domain in full, completed from reference TRBV30 and TRBJ2-3, reads SQTIHQWPATLVQPVGSPLSLECTVEGTSNPNLYWYRQAAGRGLQLLFYSVGIGQISSEVPQNLSASRPQDRQFILSSKKLLLSDSGFYLCAWSAGTSPDTQYFGPGTRLTVL.

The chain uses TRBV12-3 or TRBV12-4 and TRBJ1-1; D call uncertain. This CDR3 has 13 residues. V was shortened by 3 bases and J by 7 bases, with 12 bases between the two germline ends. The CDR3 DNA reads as TGTGCCAGCAGTTTGGTAGGGAACGGTGAAGCTTTCTTT. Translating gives CASSLVGNGEAFF.

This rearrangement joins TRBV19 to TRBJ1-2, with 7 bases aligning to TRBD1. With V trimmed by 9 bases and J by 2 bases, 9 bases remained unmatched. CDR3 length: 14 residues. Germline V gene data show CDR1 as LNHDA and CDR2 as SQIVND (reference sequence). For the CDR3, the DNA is TGTGCCAGCAACCTCAGGGGGAGAAACTATGGCTACACCTTC. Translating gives CASNLRGRNYGYTF.

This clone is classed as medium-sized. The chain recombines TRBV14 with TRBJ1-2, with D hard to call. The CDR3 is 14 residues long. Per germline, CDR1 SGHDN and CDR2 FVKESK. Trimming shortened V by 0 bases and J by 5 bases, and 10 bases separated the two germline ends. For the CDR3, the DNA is TGTGCCAGCAGCCAAGACGGGGAGGCGTATGGCTACACCTTC. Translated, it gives CASSQDGEAYGYTF.

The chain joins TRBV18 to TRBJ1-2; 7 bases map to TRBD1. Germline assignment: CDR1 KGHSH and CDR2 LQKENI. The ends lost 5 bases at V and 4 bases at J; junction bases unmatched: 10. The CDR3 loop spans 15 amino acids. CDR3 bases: TGTGCCAGCTCAACAGGGACAGACACTTTCTATGGCTACACCTTC. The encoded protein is CASSTGTDTFYGYTF.

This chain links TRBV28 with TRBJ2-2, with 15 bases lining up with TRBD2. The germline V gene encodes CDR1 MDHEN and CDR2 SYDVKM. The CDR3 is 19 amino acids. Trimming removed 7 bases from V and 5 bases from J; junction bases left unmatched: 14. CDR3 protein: CASTSSGLAGGMRTGELFF. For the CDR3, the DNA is TGTGCCAGCACCTCTTCGGGACTAGCGGGGGGTATGAGGACCGGGGAGCTGTTTTTT.

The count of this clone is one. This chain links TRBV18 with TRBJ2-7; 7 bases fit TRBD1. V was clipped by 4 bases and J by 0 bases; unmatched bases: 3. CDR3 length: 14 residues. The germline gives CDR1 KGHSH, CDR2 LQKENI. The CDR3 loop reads CASSLDRDSYEQYF. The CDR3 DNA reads TGTGCCAGCTCACTTGACAGGGACTCCTACGAGCAGTACTTC.

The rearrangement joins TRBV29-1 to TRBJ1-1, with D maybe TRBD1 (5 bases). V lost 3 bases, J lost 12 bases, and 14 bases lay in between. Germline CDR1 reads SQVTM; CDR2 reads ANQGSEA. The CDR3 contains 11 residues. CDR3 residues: CSVDRVESTFF. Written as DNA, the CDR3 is TGCAGCGTTGACAGGGTAGAGTCAACTTTCTTT.

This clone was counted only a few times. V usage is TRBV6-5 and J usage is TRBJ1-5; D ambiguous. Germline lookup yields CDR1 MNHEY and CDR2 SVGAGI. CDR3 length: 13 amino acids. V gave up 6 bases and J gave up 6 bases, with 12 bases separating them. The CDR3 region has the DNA TGTGCCAGCAGCCGAGGGTGGGGTCAGCCCCAGCATTTT. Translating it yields CASSRGWGQPQHF.

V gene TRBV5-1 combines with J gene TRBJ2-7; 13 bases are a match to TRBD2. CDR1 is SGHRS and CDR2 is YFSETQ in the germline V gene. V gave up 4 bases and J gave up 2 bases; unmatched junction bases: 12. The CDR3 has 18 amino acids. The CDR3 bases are TGCGCCAGCAGCCCTACTCAGCAACTAGCGGGGGGGGCCTACGAGCAGTACTTC. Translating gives CASSPTQQLAGGAYEQYF. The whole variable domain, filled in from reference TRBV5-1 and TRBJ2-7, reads KAGVTQTPRYLIKTRGQQVTLSCSPISGHRSVSWYQQTPGQGLQFLFEYFSETQRNKGNFPGRFSGRQFSNSRSEMNVSTLELGDSALYLCASSPTQQLAGGAYEQYFGPGTRLTVT.

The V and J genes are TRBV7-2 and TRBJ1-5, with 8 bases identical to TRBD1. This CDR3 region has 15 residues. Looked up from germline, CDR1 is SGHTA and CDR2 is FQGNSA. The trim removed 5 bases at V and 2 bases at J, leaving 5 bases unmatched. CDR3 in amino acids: CASSTDRAGNQPQHF. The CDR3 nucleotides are TGTGCCAGCAGCACGGACAGGGCAGGCAATCAGCCCCAGCATTTT.

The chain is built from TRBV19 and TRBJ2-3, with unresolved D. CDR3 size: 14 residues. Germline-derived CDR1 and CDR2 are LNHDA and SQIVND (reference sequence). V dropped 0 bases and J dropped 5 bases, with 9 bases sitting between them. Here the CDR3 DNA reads TGTGCCAGTAGTATAGATAAGACGAGAGATACGCAGTATTTT. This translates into CASSIDKTRDTQYF.

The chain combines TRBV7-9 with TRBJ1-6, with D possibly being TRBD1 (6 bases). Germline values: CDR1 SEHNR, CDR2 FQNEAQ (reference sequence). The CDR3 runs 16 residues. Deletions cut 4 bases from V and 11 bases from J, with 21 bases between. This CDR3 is CASSSDLTVTGPPLHF. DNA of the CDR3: TGTGCCAGCAGCTCCGACCTGACAGTGACAGGCCCACCCCTCCACTTT.

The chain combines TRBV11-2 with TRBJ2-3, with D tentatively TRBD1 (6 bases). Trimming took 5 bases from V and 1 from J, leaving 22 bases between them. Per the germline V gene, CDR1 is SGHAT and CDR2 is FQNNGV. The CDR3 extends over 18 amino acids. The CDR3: CASSPTGFLGWGTDTQYF. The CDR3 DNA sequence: TGTGCCAGCAGCCCCACAGGGTTTTTGGGTTGGGGCACAGATACGCAGTATTTT. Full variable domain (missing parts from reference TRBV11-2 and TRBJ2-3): EAGVAQSPRYKIIEKRQSVAFWCNPISGHATLYWYQQILGQGPKLLIQFQNNGVVDDSQLPKDRFSAERLKGVDSTLKIQPAKLEDSAVYLCASSPTGFLGWGTDTQYFGPGTRLTVL.

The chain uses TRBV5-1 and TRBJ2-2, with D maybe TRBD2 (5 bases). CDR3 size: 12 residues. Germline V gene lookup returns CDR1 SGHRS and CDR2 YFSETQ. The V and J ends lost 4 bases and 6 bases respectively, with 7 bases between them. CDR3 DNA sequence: TGCGCCAGCAGCCCCGGGGCCGGGGAGCTGTTTTTT. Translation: CASSPGAGELFF.

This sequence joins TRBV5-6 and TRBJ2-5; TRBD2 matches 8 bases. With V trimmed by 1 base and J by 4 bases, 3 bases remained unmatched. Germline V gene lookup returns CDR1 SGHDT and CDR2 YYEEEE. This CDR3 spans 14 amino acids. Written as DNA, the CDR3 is TGTGCCAGCAGCTTGCTAGCGGGTGCAGAGACCCAGTACTTC. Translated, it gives CASSLLAGAETQYF.

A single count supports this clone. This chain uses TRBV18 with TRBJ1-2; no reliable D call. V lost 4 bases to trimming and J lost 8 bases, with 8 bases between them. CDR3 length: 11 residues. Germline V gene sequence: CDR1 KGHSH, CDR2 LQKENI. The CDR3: CASSREDGYTF. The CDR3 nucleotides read TGTGCCAGCTCACGGGAGGACGGCTACACCTTC.

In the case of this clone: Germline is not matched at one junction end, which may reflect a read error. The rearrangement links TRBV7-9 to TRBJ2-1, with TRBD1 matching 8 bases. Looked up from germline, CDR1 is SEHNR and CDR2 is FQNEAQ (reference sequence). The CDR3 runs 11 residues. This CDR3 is CASSLAGQGFF. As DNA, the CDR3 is TGTGCCAGCAGTTTAGCCGGACAGGGGTTCTTC.